A single sample gave rise to the 14 T cell receptor beta chains below, sequenced in a study of T cells of healthy individuals. Via MiXCR, TCRdb re-called the 5' RACE reads, giving one row per CDR3 protein. The sample has some 100,000 distinct CDR3 sequences; around 17% are singletons. Receptors originate from a human donor in good health.

About this clonotype: Compared with germline, one end of the junction differs, possibly owing to a read error. The chain joins TRBV7-6 to TRBJ1-5; perhaps TRBD1 as D (6 bases). The CDR3 spans 18 residues. Germline V gene lookup returns CDR1 SGHVS and CDR2 FNYEAQ. CDR3 sequence (DNA): TGTGCCAGCAGCTTAGGCCCGGGGGCCCTTTATAGCAATCAGCCCCGGCATTTT. This sequence encodes CASSLGPGALYSNQPRHF.

This clonotype was recorded at least ten times. V is TRBV20-1 and J is TRBJ2-2; D call uncertain. The V gene lost 3 bases and the J gene lost 4 bases, with 3 bases spanning the gap. The CDR3 extends over 11 amino acids. CDR1 is DFQATT, CDR2 SNEGSKA, per germline (reference sequence). CDR3 sequence (DNA): TGCAGTGCTAGGGGCACCGGGGAGCTGTTTTTT. This sequence encodes CSARGTGELFF.

V gene TRBV7-9 combines with J gene TRBJ2-7; tentative D call: TRBD1 (5 bases). The CDR3 is 13 amino acids. The germline V gene encodes CDR1 SEHNR and CDR2 FQNEAQ (reference sequence). With 3 bases removed from V and 2 bases from J, the gap between germline ends came to 8 bases. The chain's CDR3 is CASSLDKPYEQYF. The CDR3 DNA is TGTGCCAGCAGCTTGGACAAGCCCTACGAGCAGTACTTC.

This clonotype has at least ten counts. The rearrangement uses TRBV7-8 and TRBJ2-1, with D uncertain. V lost 5 bases and J 6 bases, leaving 14 bases between the germline ends. CDR3 length equals 14 residues. Per germline, CDR1 SGHVS and CDR2 FQNEAQ. CDR3 DNA sequence: TGTGCCAGCAGCCCTATCGAGCGAGGCAATGAGCAGTTCTTC. Protein: CASSPIERGNEQFF.

This clonotype was counted many times. This sequence joins TRBV25-1 and TRBJ1-5; D ambiguous. V was shortened by 2 bases and J by 4 bases, with 6 bases between the two germline ends. This CDR3 has 13 amino acids. Germline V gives CDR1 MGHDK, CDR2 SYGVNS. CDR3 nucleotides: TGTGCCAGCAGTGAAAACTGGAATCAGCCCCAGCATTTT. Amino acid sequence: CASSENWNQPQHF.

This chain's CDR3 is CSVGKGGVEQFF. In nucleotides, the CDR3 is TGCAGCGTTGGAAAAGGTGGGGTTGAGCAGTTCTTC. The chain couples TRBV29-1 to TRBJ2-1; no reliable D call. V lost 4 bases, J lost 9 bases, and 13 bases lay in between. Germline V CDR1 and CDR2: SQVTM, ANQGSEA. The CDR3 runs 12 residues.

This clonotype showed up just a few times. This chain joins TRBV2 and TRBJ1-5, with TRBD1 matching over 7 bases. The V and J ends lost 4 bases and 1 base, in that order; junction bases with no gene match: 10. The CDR3 spans 17 residues. Germline V gene lookup returns CDR1 SNHLY and CDR2 FYNNEI. CDR3 sequence reads: CASSVRRRGPSNQPQHF. In DNA, the CDR3 is TGTGCCAGCAGTGTACGCCGGAGGGGGCCGAGCAATCAGCCCCAGCATTTT. Together with reference TRBV2 and TRBJ1-5, the CDR3 gives the full variable domain: EPEVTQTPSHQVTQMGQEVILRCVPISNHLYFYWYRQILGQKVEFLVSFYNNEISEKSEIFDDQFSVERPDGSNFTLKIRSTKLEDSAMYFCASSVRRRGPSNQPQHFGDGTRLSIL.

This clonotype was seen a handful of times. This sequence joins TRBV5-4 and TRBJ2-5; 9 positions agree with TRBD1. The CDR3 consists of 16 residues. From germline, CDR1 is SGHNT and CDR2 YYREEE (reference sequence). J was trimmed by 3 bases and V by 5 bases; bases with no gene match: 11. DNA for the CDR3: TGTGCCAGCAGTCCGGCTGGGACAGGGAGGAAAGAGACCCAGTACTTC. Its translation is CASSPAGTGRKETQYF.

This clonotype has a handful of counts. V is TRBV4-1 and J is TRBJ2-1; D is unclear. This CDR3 is built from 15 residues. CDR1 MGHRA and CDR2 YSYEKL come from the germline V gene. V lost 1 base, J lost 7 bases, and 14 bases lay in between. The CDR3 reads CASSQGAQIRNEQFF. CDR3 coding DNA: TGCGCCAGCAGCCAAGGCGCACAAATACGAAATGAGCAGTTCTTC.

The chain joins TRBV20-1 to TRBJ2-7; 10 bases are a match to TRBD1. This CDR3 has 13 amino acids. Germline lookup yields CDR1 DFQATT and CDR2 SNEGSKA (reference sequence). Germline trimming cut 3 bases from V and 7 bases from J; bases unmatched to any gene: 6. Here the CDR3 reads CSARRDRGGEQYF. As DNA, the CDR3 is TGCAGTGCTAGGCGGGACAGGGGAGGAGAGCAGTACTTC.

This clonotype appeared a few times. CDR3 DNA: TGTGCCAGCAGCCCCCAGCCGACAGAGACATATGGCTACACCTTC. This codes for CASSPQPTETYGYTF. The chain joins TRBV9 to TRBJ1-2, with D perhaps matching TRBD1 (5 bases). The germline V and J ends were trimmed by 4 bases and 5 bases, with 18 bases remaining between them. Germline V gene sequence: CDR1 SGDLS, CDR2 YYNGEE. CDR3 size: 15 residues.

The chain links TRBV7-2 to TRBJ2-7; 7 nucleotides agree with TRBD1. Trimming took 5 bases from V and 2 from J; bases not matched to a gene: 9. The CDR3 is made up of 15 amino acids. Looked up from germline, CDR1 is SGHTA and CDR2 is FQGNSA. The CDR3 spells CASSEQTGRTYEQYF. CDR3 in DNA: TGTGCCAGCAGCGAACAGACAGGGCGAACCTACGAGCAGTACTTC.

The rearrangement joins TRBV5-1 to TRBJ2-3; tentative D call: TRBD1 (5 bases). Germline CDR1 is SGHRS and CDR2 is YFSETQ. The CDR3 is 14 amino acids. Trimming removed 1 base at V and 8 bases at J, with 14 bases between. For the CDR3, the DNA is TGCGCCAGCAGCTTGTTACCAGAAAGGGGTACGCAGTATTTT. Translation: CASSLLPERGTQYF.

This clonotype appeared a few times. The chain couples TRBV6-2 or TRBV6-3 to TRBJ2-1, with D possibly matching TRBD1 (6 bases). The length of the CDR3 is 18 residues. Trimming stripped 2 bases from V and 0 bases from J, with 17 bases between. Per germline, CDR1 MNHEY and CDR2 SVGEGT. As DNA, the CDR3 is TGTGCCAGCAGTTACATCTCCGGCCGGGGACACTCCTACAATGAGCAGTTCTTC. It is translated as CASSYISGRGHSYNEQFF.